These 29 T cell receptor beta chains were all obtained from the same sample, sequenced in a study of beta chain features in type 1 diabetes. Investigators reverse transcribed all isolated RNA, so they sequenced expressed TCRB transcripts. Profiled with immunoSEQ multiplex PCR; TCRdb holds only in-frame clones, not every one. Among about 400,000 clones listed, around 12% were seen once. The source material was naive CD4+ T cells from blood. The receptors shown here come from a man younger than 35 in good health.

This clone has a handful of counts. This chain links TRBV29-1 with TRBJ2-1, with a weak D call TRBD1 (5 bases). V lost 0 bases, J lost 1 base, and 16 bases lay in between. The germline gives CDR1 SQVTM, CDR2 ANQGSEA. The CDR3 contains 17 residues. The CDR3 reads CSVEDPLRDSSYNEQFF. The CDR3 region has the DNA TGCAGCGTTGAAGACCCGTTACGAGACAGTTCCTACAATGAGCAGTTCTTC.

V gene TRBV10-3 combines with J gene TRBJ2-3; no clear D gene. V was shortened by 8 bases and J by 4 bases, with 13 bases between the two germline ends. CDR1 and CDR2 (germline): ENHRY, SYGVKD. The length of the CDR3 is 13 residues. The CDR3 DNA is TGTGCCATCTGGAAGGCCGGAGCAGATACGCAGTATTTT. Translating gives CAIWKAGADTQYF.

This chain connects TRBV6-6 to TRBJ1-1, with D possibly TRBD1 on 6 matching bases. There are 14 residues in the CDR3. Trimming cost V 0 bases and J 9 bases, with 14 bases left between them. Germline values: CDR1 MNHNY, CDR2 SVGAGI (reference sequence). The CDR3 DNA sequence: TGTGCCAGCAGTTACTCGATAGCCAGGGACAAAGCTTTCTTT. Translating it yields CASSYSIARDKAFF.

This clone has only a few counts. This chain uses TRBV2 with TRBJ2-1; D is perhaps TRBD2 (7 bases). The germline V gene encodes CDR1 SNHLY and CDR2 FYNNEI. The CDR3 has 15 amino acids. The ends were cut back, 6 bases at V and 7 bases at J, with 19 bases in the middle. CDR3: CASRGGEITGNEQFF. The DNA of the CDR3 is TGTGCCAGCAGAGGGGGGGAGATTACGGGGAATGAGCAGTTCTTC.

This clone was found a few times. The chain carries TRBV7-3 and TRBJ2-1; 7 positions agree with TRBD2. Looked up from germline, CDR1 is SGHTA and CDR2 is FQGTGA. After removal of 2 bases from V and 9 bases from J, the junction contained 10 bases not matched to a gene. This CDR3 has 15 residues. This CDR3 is CASSLLGLGRGEQFF. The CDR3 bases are TGTGCCAGCAGCTTACTAGGACTAGGGAGGGGTGAGCAGTTCTTC.

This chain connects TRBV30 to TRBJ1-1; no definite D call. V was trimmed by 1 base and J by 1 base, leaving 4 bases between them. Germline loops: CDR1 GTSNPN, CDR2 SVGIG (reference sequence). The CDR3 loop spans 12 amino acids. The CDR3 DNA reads TGTGCCTGGAGTGGCGAGAACACTGAAGCTTTCTTT. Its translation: CAWSGENTEAFF.

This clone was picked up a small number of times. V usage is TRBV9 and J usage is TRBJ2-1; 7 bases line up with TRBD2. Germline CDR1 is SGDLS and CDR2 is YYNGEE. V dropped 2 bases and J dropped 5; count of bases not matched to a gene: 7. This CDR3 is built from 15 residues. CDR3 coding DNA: TGTGCCAGCAGCGTCACCGGGACTACAAACAATGAGCAGTTCTTC. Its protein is CASSVTGTTNNEQFF.

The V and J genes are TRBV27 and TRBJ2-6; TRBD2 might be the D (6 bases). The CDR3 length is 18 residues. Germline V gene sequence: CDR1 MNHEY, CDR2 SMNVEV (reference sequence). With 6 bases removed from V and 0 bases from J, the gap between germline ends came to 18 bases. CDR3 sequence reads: CASSSPWRGSSGANVLTF. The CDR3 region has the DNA TGTGCCAGCAGCTCACCATGGAGGGGTTCCTCTGGGGCCAACGTCCTGACTTTC.

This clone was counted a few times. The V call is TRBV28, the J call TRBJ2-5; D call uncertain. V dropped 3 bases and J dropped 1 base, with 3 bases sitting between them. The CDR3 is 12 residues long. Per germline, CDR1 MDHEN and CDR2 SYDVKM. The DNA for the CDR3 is TGTGCCAGCAGTTTCGGCCAAGAGACCCAGTACTTC. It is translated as CASSFGQETQYF.

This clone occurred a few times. The CDR3 region has the DNA TGTGCCAGTAGTGGAGGGCGGATATGGCACGAGCAGTACTTC. It encodes CASSGGRIWHEQYF. The chain couples TRBV19 to TRBJ2-7, with D maybe TRBD2 (6 bases). V lost 5 bases to trimming and J lost 5 bases, with 16 bases between them. The germline V gene has CDR1 LNHDA and CDR2 SQIVND (reference sequence). This CDR3 region has 14 residues.

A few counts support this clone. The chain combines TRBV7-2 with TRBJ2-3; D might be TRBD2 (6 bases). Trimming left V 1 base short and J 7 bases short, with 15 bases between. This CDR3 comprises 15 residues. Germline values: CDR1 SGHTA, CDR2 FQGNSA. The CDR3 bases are TGTGCCAGCAGCTTAGGACCAGCAGGCGGGAATACGCAGTATTTT. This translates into CASSLGPAGGNTQYF.

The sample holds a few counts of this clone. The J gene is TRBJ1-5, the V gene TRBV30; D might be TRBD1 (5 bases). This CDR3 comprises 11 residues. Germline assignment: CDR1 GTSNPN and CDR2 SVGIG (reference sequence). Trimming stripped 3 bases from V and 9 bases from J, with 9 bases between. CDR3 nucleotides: TGTGCCTGGAGAGATACAGGGCCCCAGCATTTT. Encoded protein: CAWRDTGPQHF.

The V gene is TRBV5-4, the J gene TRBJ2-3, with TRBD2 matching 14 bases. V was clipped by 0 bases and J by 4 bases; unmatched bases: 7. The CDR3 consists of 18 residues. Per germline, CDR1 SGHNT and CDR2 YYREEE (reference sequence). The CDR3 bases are TGTGCCAGCAGCTTGGGCGTGGGGACTAGCGGGAGCTCAGATACGCAGTATTTT. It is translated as CASSLGVGTSGSSDTQYF.

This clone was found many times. The CDR3: CAWSVRVPGGYTF. CDR3 DNA: TGTGCCTGGAGCGTCCGTGTCCCGGGTGGCTACACCTTC. This sequence joins TRBV30 and TRBJ1-2; D is ambiguous. The CDR3 covers 13 residues. V lost 3 bases, J lost 7 bases, and 15 bases lay in between. Germline lookup yields CDR1 GTSNPN and CDR2 SVGIG (reference sequence). The complete variable domain, with remaining parts taken from reference TRBV30 and TRBJ1-2, reads SQTIHQWPATLVQPVGSPLSLECTVEGTSNPNLYWYRQAAGRGLQLLFYSVGIGQISSEVPQNLSASRPQDRQFILSSKKLLLSDSGFYLCAWSVRVPGGYTFGSGTRLTVV.

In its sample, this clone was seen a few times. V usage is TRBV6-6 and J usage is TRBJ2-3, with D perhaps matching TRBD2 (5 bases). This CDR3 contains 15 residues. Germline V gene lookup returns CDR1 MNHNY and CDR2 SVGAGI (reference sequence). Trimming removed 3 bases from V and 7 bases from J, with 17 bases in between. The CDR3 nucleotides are TGTGCCAGCAGTTATGCGGGTATACGGGCAAATACGCAGTATTTT. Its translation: CASSYAGIRANTQYF.

This chain's CDR3 is CASSFSGGRYGYTF. The CDR3 region has the DNA TGTGCCAGCAGCTTCTCCGGAGGCCGATATGGCTACACCTTC. The rearrangement joins TRBV7-9 to TRBJ1-2; no reliable D call. Between the trimmed V and J ends, which lost 3 bases and 5 bases, there was a span of 13 bases. The CDR3 consists of 14 residues. Germline V lookup: CDR1 SEHNR, CDR2 FQNEAQ (reference sequence).

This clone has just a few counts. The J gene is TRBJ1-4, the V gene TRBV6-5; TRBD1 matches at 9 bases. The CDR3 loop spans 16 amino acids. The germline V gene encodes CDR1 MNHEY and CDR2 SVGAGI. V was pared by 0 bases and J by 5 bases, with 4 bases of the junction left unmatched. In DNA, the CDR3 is TGTGCCAGCAGTTACTCGAGGGGGACAGGGAATGAAAAACTGTTTTTT. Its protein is CASSYSRGTGNEKLFF.

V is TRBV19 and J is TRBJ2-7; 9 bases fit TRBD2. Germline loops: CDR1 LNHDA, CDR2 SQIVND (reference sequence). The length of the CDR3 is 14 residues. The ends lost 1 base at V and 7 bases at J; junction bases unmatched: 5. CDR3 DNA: TGTGCCAGTAGTATAGGCGGGAGGGCGACAGAGCAGTACTTC. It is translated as CASSIGGRATEQYF.

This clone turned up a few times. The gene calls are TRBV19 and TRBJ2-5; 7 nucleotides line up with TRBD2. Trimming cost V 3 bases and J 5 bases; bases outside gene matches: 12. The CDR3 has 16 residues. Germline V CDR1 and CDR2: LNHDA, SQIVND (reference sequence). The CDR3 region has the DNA TGTGCCAGTAGTATGCCAGGACTAGAAGGTTGGGAGACCCAGTACTTC. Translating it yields CASSMPGLEGWETQYF.

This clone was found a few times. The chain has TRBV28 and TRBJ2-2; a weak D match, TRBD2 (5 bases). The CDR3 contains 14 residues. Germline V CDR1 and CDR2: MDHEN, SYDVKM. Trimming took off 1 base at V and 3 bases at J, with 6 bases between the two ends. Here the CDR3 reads CASSLFGDTGELFF. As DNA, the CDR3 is TGTGCCAGCAGTTTATTCGGGGACACCGGGGAGCTGTTTTTT.

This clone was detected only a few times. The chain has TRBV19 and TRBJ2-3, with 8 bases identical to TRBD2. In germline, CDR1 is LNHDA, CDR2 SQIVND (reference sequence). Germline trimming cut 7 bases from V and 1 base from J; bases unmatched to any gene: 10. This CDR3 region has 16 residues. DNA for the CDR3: TGTGCCAGTAACCCCTCACGAGCGGGGGGCACAGATACGCAGTATTTT. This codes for CASNPSRAGGTDTQYF.

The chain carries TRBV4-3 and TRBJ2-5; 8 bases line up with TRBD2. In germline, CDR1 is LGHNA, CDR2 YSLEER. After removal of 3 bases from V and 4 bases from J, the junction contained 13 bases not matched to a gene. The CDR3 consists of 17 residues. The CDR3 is CASSQTIGTRGPETQYF. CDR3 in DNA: TGCGCCAGCAGCCAGACCATCGGGACTAGAGGGCCAGAGACCCAGTACTTC.

CDR3 amino acids: CAWKRGGYTDTQYF. As DNA, the CDR3 is TGTGCCTGGAAACGCGGGGGCTACACAGATACGCAGTATTTT. The chain combines TRBV30 with TRBJ2-3; possible D gene TRBD2, 7 bases. The CDR3 is 14 residues long. V was trimmed by 4 bases and J by 2 bases, leaving 13 bases between them. CDR1 and CDR2 from the germline V gene are GTSNPN and SVGIG (reference sequence).

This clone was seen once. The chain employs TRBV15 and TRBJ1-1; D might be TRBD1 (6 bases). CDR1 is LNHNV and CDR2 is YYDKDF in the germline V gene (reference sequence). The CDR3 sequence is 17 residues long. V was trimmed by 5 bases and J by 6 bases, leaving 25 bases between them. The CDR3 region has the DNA TGTGCCACCAGCGAATCTTATACAGGGATAGCCCAGGCTGAAGCTTTCTTT. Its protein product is CATSESYTGIAQAEAFF.

The CDR3 sequence: CASTRGQVNYGYTF. CDR3 bases: TGTGCCAGCACCCGGGGACAGGTCAACTATGGCTACACCTTC. The rearrangement uses TRBV28 and TRBJ1-2; TRBD1 agrees at 8 bases. V shed 7 bases and J 2 bases; nucleotides not matched to a gene: 6. The CDR3 runs 14 residues. Germline loops: CDR1 MDHEN, CDR2 SYDVKM.

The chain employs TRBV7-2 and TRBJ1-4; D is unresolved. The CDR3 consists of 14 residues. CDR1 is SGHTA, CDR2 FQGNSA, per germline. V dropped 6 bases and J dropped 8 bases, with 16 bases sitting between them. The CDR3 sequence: CASREAGSGEKLFF. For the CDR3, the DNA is TGTGCCAGCAGAGAGGCAGGCTCGGGGGAAAAACTGTTTTTT.

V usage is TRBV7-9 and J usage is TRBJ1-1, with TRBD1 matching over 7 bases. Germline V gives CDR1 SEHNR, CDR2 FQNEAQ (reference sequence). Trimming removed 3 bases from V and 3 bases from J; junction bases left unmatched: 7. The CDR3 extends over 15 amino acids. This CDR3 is CASSLTGSGDTEAFF. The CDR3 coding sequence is TGTGCCAGCAGCTTGACAGGGAGTGGAGACACTGAAGCTTTCTTT. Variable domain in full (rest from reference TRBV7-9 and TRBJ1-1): DTGVSQNPRHKITKRGQNVTFRCDPISEHNRLYWYRQTLGQGPEFLTYFQNEAQLEKSRLLSDRFSAERPKGSFSTLEIQRTEQGDSAMYLCASSLTGSGDTEAFFGQGTRLTVV.

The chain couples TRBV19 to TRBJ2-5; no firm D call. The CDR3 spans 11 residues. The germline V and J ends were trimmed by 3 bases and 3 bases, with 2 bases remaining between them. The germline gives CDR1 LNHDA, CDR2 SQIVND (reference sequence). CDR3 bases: TGTGCCAGTAGTATCAAAGAGACCCAGTACTTC. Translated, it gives CASSIKETQYF. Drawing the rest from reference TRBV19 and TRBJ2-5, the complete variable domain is DGGITQSPKYLFRKEGQNVTLSCEQNLNHDAMYWYRQDPGQGLRLIYYSQIVNDFQKGDIAEGYSVSREKKESFPLTVTSAQKNPTAFYLCASSIKETQYFGPGTRLLVL.

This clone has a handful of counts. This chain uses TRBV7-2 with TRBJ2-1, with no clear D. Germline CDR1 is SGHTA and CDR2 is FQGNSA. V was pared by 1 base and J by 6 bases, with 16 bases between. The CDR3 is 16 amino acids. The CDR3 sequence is CASSLVPGYQSNEQFF. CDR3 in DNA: TGTGCCAGCAGCTTAGTCCCCGGGTACCAATCCAATGAGCAGTTCTTC.